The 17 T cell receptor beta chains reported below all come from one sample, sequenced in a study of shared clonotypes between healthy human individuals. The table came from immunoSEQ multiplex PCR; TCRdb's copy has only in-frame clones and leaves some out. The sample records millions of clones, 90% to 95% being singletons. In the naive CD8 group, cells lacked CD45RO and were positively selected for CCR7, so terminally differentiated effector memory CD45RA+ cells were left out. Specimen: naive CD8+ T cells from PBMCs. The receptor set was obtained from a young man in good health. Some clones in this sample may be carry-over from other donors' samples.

The CDR3 DNA sequence: TGTGCCAGCAGTCTCCGGACAACCGGGGAGCTGTTTTTT. Amino acids: CASSLRTTGELFF. The chain recombines TRBV28 with TRBJ2-2, with a possible D match to TRBD1 (5 bases). V was clipped by 5 bases and J by 5 bases, with 9 bases between them. Germline CDR1 MDHEN, CDR2 SYDVKM. The CDR3 loop spans 13 amino acids.

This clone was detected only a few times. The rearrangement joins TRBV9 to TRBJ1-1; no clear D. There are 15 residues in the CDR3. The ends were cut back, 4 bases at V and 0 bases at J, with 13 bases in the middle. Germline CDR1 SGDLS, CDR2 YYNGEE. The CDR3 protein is CASSPFDNVNTEAFF. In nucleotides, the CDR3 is TGTGCCAGCAGCCCATTCGATAATGTGAACACTGAAGCTTTCTTT.

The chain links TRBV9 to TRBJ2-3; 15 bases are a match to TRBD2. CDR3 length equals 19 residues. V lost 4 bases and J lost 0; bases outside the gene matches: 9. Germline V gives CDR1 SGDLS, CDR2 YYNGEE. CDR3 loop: CASSSPGLAGGSSTDTQYF. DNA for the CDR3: TGTGCCAGCAGCTCCCCGGGACTAGCGGGAGGATCAAGCACAGATACGCAGTATTTT.

The DNA for the CDR3 is TGTGCCAGCAGCCAAGATTACGGGCTTCTGACAGGGGATGAGCAGTTCTTC. Translation: CASSQDYGLLTGDEQFF. V usage is TRBV4-2 and J usage is TRBJ2-1; TRBD1 matches 8 bases. Trimming cost V 0 bases and J 8 bases; bases outside gene matches: 12. CDR3 size: 17 residues. Germline V gene data show CDR1 as LGHNA and CDR2 as YNFKEQ.

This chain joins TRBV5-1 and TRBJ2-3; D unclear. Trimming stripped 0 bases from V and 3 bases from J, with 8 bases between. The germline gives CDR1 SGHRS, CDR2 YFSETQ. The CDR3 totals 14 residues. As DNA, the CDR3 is TGCGCCAGCAGCTTGGAATTAGGTACAGATACGCAGTATTTT. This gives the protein CASSLELGTDTQYF.

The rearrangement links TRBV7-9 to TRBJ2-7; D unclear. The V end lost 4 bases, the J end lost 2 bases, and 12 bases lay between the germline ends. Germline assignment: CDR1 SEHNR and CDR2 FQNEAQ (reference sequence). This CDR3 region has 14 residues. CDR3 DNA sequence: TGTGCCAGCAGCTCGCCTTCGGGTACCTACGAGCAGTACTTC. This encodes CASSSPSGTYEQYF. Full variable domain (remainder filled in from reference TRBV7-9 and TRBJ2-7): DTGVSQNPRHKITKRGQNVTFRCDPISEHNRLYWYRQTLGQGPEFLTYFQNEAQLEKSRLLSDRFSAERPKGSFSTLEIQRTEQGDSAMYLCASSSPSGTYEQYFGPGTRLTVT.

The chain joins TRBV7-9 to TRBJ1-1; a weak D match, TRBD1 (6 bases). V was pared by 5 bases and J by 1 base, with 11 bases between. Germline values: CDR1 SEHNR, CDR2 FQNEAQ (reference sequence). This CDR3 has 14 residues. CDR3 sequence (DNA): TGTGCCAGCAGCGAGCGGACAGCGAACACTGAAGCTTTCTTT. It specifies CASSERTANTEAFF.

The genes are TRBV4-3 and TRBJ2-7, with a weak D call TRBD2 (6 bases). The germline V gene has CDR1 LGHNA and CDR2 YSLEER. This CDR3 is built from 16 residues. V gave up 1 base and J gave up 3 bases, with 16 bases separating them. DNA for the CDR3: TGCGCCAGCAGCCAAGGGGCACCGGGAGTAGGCTACGAGCAGTACTTC. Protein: CASSQGAPGVGYEQYF.

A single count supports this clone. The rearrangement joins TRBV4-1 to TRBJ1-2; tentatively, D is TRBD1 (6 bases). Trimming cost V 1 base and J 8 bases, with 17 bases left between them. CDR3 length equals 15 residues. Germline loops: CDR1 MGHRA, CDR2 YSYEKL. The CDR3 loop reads CASSQGGAGEEGYTF. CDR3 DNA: TGCGCCAGCAGCCAAGGAGGGGCAGGGGAAGAAGGCTACACCTTC.

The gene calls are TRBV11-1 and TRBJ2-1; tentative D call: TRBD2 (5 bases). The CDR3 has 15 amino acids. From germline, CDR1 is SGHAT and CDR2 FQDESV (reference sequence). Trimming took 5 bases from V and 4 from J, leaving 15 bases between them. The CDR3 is CASSGGQNPYNEQFF. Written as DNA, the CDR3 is TGTGCCAGCAGCGGCGGGCAAAACCCTTACAATGAGCAGTTCTTC. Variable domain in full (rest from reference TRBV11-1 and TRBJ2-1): EAEVAQSPRYKITEKSQAVAFWCDPISGHATLYWYRQILGQGPELLVQFQDESVVDDSQLPKDRFSAERLKGVDSTLKIQPAELGDSAMYLCASSGGQNPYNEQFFGPGTRLTVL.

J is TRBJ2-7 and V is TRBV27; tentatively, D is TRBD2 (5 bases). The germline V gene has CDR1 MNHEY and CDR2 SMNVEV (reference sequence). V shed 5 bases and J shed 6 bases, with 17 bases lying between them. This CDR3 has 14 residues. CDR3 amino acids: CASSPIFGGPEQYF. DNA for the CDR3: TGTGCCAGCAGTCCCATCTTTGGCGGGCCCGAGCAGTACTTC.

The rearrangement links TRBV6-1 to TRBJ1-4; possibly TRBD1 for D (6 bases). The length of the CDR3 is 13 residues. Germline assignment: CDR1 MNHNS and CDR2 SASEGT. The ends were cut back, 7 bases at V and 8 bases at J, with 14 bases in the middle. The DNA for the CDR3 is TGTGCCAGCAAAGTGGGGGCGGGGGAAAAACTGTTTTTT. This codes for CASKVGAGEKLFF.

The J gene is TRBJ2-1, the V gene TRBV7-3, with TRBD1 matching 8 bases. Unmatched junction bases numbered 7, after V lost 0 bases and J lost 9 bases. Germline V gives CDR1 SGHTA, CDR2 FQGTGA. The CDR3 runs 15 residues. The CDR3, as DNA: TGTGCCAGCAGCTTAACGGTGCGTACAGGGGGTGAGCAGTTCTTC. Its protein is CASSLTVRTGGEQFF.

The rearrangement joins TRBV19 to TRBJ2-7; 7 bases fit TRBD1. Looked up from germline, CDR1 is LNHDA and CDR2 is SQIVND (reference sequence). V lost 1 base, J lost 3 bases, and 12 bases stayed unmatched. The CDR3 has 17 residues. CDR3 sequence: CASSIVPRGQRIYEQYF. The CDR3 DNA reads TGTGCCAGTAGTATAGTACCGAGGGGGCAGCGGATCTACGAGCAGTACTTC.

The CDR3 nucleotides read TGTGCCTGCTTACTAGTACCAGAGACCCAGTACTTC. Protein sequence: CACLLVPETQYF. The J gene is TRBJ2-5, the V gene TRBV30; D might be TRBD2 (5 bases). This CDR3 has 12 amino acids. V was pared by 6 bases and J by 4 bases, with 12 bases between. Germline CDR1 is GTSNPN and CDR2 is SVGIG (reference sequence).

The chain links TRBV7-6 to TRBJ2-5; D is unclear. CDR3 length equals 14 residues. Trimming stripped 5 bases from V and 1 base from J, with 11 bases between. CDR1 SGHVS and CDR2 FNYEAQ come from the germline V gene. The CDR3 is CASSPLRVQETQYF. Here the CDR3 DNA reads TGTGCCAGCAGCCCGCTCCGAGTCCAAGAGACCCAGTACTTC.

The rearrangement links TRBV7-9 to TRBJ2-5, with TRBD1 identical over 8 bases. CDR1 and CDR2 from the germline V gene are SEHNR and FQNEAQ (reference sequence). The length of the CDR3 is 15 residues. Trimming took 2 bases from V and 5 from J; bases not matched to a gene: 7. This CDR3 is CASSLFGQGDETQYF. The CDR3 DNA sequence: TGTGCCAGCAGCTTATTTGGACAGGGAGATGAGACCCAGTACTTC.